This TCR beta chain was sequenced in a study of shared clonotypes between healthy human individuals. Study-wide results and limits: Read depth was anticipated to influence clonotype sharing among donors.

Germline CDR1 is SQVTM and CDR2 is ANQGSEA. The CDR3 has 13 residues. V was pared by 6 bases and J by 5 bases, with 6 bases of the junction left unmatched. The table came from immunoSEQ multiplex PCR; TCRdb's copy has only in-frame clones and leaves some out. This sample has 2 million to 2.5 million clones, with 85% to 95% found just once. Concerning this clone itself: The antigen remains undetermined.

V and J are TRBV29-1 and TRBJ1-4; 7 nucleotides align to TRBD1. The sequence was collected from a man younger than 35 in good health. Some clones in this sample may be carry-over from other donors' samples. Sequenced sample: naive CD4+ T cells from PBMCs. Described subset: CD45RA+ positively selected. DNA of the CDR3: TGCAGCGTGACAGGGATCTTCAATGAAAAACTGTTTTTT. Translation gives CSVTGIFNEKLFF.